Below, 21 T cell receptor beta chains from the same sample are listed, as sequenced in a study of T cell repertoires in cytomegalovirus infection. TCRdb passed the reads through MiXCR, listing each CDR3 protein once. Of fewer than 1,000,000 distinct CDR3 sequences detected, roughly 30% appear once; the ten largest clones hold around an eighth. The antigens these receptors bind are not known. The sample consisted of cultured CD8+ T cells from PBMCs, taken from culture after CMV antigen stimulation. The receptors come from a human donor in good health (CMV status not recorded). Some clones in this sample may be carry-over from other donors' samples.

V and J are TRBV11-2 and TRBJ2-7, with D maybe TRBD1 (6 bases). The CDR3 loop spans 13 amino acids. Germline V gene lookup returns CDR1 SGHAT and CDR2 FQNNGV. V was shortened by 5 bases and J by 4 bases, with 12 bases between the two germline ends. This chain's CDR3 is CASSPNGQYEQYV. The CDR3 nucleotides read TGTGCCAGCAGCCCTAACGGACAGTACGAGCAGTACGTC.

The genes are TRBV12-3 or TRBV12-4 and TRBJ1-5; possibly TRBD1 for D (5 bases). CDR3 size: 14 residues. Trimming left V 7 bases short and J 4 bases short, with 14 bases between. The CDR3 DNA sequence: TGTGCCAGCACCTCCGGTGGGGCGAATCAGCCCCAGCATTTT. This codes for CASTSGGANQPQHF.

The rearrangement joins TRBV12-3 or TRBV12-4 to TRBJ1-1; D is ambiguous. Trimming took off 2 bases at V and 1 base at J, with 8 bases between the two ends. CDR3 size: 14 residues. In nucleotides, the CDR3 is TGTGCCAGCAGTTTAATACGACCGAACACTGAAGCTTTCTTT. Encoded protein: CASSLIRPNTEAFF.

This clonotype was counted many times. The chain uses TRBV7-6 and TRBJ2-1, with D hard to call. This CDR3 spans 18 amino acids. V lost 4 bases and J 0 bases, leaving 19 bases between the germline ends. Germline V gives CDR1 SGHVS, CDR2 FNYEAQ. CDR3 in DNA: TGTGCCAGCAGCTGGAACAGCCTGCCAACGCTCTCCTACAATGAGCAGTTCTTC. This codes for CASSWNSLPTLSYNEQFF.

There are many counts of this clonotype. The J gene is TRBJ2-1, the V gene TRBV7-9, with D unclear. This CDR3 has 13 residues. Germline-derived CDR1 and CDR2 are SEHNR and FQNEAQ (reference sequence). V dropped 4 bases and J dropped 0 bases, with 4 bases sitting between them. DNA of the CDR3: TGTGCCAGCAGCTCCGTCTCCTACAATGAGCAGTTCTTC. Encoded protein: CASSSVSYNEQFF.

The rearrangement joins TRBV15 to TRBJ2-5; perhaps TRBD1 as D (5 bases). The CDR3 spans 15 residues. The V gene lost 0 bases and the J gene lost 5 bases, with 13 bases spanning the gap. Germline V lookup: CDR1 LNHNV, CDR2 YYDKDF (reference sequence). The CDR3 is CATSRDFGQGETQYF. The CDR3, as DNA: TGTGCCACCAGCAGAGATTTCGGGCAGGGCGAGACCCAGTACTTC.

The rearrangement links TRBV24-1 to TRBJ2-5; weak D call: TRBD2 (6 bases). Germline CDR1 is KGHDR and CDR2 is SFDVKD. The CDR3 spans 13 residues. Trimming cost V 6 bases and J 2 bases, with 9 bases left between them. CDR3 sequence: CATSMAGQETQYF. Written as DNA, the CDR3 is TGTGCCACCAGTATGGCGGGGCAAGAGACCCAGTACTTC.

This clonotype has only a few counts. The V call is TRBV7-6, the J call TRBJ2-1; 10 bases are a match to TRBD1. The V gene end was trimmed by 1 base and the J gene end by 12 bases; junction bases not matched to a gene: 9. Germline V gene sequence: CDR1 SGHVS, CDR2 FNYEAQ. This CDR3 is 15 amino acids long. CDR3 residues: CASSLEGQGLRGQFF. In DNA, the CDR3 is TGTGCCAGCAGCTTAGAGGGACAGGGGCTAAGGGGGCAGTTCTTC.

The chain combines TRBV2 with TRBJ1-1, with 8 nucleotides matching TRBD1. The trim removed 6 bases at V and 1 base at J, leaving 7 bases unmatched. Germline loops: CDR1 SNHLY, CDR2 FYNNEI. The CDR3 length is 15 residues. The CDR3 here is CASSQLDRGNTEAFF. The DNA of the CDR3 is TGTGCCAGCAGCCAACTCGACAGGGGGAACACTGAAGCTTTCTTT.

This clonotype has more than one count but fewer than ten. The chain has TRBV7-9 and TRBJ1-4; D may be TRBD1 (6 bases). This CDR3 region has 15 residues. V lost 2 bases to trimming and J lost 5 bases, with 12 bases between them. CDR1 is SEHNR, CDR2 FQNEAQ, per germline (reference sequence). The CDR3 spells CASSLNTGRNEKLFF. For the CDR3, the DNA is TGTGCCAGCAGCTTAAACACAGGGAGAAATGAAAAACTGTTTTTT.

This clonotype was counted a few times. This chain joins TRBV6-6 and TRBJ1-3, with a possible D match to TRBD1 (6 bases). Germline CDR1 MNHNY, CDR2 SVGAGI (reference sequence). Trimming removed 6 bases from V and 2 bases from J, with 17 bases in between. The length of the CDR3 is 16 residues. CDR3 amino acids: CASSLVRGDTGNTIYF. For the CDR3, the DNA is TGTGCCAGCAGCTTGGTCAGGGGCGATACTGGAAACACCATATATTTT.

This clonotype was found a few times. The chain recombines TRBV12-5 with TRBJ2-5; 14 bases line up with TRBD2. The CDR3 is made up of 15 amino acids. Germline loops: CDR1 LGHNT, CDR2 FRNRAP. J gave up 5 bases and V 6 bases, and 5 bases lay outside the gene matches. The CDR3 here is CASGGTSGGQETQYF. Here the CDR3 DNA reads TGTGCTAGTGGGGGGACTAGCGGGGGACAGGAGACCCAGTACTTC.

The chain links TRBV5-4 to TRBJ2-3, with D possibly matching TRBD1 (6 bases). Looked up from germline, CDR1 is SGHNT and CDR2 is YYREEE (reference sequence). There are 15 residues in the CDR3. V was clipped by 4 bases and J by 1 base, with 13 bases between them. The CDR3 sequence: CASSGDKIRTDTQYF. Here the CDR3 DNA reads TGTGCCAGCAGCGGGGACAAGATACGCACAGATACGCAGTATTTT.

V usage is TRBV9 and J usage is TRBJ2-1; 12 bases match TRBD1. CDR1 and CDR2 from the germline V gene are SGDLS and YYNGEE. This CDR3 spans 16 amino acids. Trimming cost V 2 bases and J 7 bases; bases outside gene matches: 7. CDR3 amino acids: CASSVDRDRGQNEQFF. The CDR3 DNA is TGTGCCAGCAGCGTGGACCGGGACAGGGGGCAAAATGAGCAGTTCTTC.

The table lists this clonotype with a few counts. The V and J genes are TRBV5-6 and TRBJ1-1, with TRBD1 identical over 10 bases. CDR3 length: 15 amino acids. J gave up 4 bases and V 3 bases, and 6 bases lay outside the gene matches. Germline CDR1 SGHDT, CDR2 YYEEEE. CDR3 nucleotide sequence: TGTGCCAGCAGCTCTCTTCGGACAGGGGGCACTGAAGCTTTCTTT. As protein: CASSSLRTGGTEAFF.

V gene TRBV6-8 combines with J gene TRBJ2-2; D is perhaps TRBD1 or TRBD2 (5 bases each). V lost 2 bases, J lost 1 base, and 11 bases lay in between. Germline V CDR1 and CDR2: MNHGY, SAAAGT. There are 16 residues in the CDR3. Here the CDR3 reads CASSYTWDRNTGELFF. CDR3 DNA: TGTGCCAGCAGTTACACCTGGGACCGGAACACCGGGGAGCTGTTTTTT.

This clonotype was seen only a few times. The CDR3 coding sequence is TGTGCCAGCAGCTACCCTCGAGATGGCGGGGGGCCCGGTGGGGGCGTGACCCAGTACTTC. Its translation is CASSYPRDGGGPGGGVTQYF. The chain joins TRBV11-2 to TRBJ2-5; 8 nucleotides match TRBD2. Trimming cost V 4 bases and J 7 bases; bases outside gene matches: 26. Germline assignment: CDR1 SGHAT and CDR2 FQNNGV. There are 20 residues in the CDR3.

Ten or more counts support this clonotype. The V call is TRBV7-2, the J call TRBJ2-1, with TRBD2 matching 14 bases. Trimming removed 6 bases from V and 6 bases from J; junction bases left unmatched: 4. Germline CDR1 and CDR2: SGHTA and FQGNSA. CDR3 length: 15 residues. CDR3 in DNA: TGTGCCAGCAGACGGACTAGCGGGGGGATCAATGAGCAGTTCTTC. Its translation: CASRRTSGGINEQFF. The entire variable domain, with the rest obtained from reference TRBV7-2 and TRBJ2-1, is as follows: GAGVSQSPSNKVTEKGKDVELRCDPISGHTALYWYRQSLGQGLEFLIYFQGNSAPDKSGLPSDRFSAERTGGSVSTLTIQRTQQEDSAVYLCASRRTSGGINEQFFGPGTRLTVL.

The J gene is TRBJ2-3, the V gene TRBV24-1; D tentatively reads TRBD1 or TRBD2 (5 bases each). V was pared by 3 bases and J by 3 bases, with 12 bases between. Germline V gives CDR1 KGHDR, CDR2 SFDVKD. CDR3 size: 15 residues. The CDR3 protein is CATSDGLDSTDTQYF. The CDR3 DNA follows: TGTGCCACCAGTGATGGACTTGACAGTACAGATACGCAGTATTTT.

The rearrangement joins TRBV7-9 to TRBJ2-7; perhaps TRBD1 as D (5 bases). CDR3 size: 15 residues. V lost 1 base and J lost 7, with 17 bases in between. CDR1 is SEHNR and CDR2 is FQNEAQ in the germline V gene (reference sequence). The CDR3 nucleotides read TGTGCCAGCAGCTTAGTAGGGGCCACGTTAGGGGAGCAGTACTTC. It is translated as CASSLVGATLGEQYF.

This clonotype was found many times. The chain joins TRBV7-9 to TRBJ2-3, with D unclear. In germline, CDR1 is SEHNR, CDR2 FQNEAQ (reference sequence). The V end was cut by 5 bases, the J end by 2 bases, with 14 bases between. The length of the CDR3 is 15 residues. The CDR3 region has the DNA TGTGCCAGCAGCCCTCGAGGCGAGACCACAGATACGCAGTATTTT. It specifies CASSPRGETTDTQYF.